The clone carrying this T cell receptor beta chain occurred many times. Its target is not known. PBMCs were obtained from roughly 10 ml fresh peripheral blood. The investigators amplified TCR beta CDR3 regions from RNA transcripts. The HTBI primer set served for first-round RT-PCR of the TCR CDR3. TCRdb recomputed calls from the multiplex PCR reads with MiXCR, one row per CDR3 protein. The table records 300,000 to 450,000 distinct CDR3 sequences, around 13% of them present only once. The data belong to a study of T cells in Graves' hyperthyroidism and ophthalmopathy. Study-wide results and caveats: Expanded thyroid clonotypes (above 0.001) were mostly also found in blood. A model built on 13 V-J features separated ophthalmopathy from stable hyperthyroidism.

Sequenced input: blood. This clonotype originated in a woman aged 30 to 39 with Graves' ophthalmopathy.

The DNA for the CDR3 is TGCGCCAGCAGCTTGGCCCCAGACGGGGAGCTGTTTTTT. It translates to CASSLAPDGELFF. The chain combines TRBV5-1 with TRBJ2-2, with no clear D. V dropped 0 bases and J dropped 7 bases, with 7 bases sitting between them. This CDR3 contains 13 residues. Per germline, CDR1 SGHRS and CDR2 YFSETQ. Using reference TRBV5-1 and TRBJ2-2 for the parts outside the CDR3, the full variable domain is KAGVTQTPRYLIKTRGQQVTLSCSPISGHRSVSWYQQTPGQGLQFLFEYFSETQRNKGNFPGRFSGRQFSNSRSEMNVSTLELGDSALYLCASSLAPDGELFFGEGSRLTVL.